This TCR beta chain was documented in a study of cytomegalovirus exposure and HLA in healthy donors. Broader study findings: In the analysis, some V segments, TRBV6-2 and TRBV6-3 included, were excluded as indistinguishable. While the bulk of TCR sequences proved rare, some public TCRs turned up in many donors. The authors confirmed in vitro that a few CMV-associated chains were specific for CMV antigens.

Though probably carrying unrecorded immune exposures, donors were nominally healthy at sampling. A note on this clone: What it binds is not known.

V was shortened by 0 bases and J by 0 bases, with 5 bases between the two germline ends. Germline CDR1 is LNHNV and CDR2 is YYDKDF (reference sequence). CDR3 length: 15 residues. The PCR had 60 Vbeta and 13 Jbeta primers. Some clones are missing from TCRdb's copy, which holds only in-frame ones; the method was immunoSEQ multiplex PCR. The repertoire holds tens of thousands of clones, with 60% to 65% as singletons. This sequence was found in a human donor in good health. Sequences were obtained from PBMCs. The V call is TRBV15, the J call TRBJ1-4; D not certain. This CDR3 reads CATSRDPATNEKLFF. The DNA for the CDR3 is TGTGCCACCAGCAGAGATCCAGCAACTAATGAAAAACTGTTTTTT.